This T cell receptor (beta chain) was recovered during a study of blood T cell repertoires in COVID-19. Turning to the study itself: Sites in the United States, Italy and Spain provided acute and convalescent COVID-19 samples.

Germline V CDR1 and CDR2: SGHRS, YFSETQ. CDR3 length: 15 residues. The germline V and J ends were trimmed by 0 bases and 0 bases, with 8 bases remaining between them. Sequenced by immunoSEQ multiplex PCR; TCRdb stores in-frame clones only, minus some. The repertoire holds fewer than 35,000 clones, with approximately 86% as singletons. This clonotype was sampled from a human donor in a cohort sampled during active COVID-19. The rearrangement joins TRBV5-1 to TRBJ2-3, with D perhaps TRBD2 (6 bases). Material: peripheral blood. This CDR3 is CASSLDGGSTDTQYF. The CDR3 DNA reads TGCGCCAGCAGCTTGGACGGGGGTAGCACAGATACGCAGTATTTT.